These 26 T cell receptor beta chains were sequenced from one sample in a study of T cells expressing NK-cell markers. TCRdb re-called the 5' RACE reads and catalogs CDR3 proteins one per entry, DNA excluded. The specimen's table records more than 250,000 distinct CDR3 sequences. The sequenced sample was blood T cells: a sorted CD56 or NKG2C T cell subset, CD4+ or CD8+ T cells, or bulk PBMC T cells (not recorded which). Source of these receptors: a man aged 18-30 years in good health.

The chain carries TRBV7-2 and TRBJ1-1. Germline V CDR1 and CDR2: SGHTA, FQGNSA. CDR3 length: 13 residues. The CDR3 reads CASLLYGLPEAFF. Filled out from reference TRBV7-2 and TRBJ1-1, the complete variable domain reads GAGVSQSPSNKVTEKGKDVELRCDPISGHTALYWYRQSLGQGLEFLIYFQGNSAPDKSGLPSDRFSAERTGGSVSTLTIQRTQQEDSAVYLCASLLYGLPEAFFGQGTRLTVV.

The chain recombines TRBV20-1 with TRBJ1-2; TCRdb indicates TRBD1, and absent DNA this call remains unverified. Germline CDR1 reads DFQATT; CDR2 reads SNEGSKA (reference sequence). The CDR3 has 16 amino acids. CDR3 amino acids: CSARDLIRDGNYGYTF.

The CDR3 reads CASSQRQGRVAEAFF. The V call is TRBV5-6, the J call TRBJ1-1; the D gene TCRdb calls, TRBD1, cannot be checked with no DNA. Germline CDR1 is SGHDT and CDR2 is YYEEEE. CDR3 length: 15 residues.

V and J are TRBV5-4 and TRBJ2-5; without DNA, the TCRdb call of TRBD1 cannot be checked. The germline gives CDR1 SGHNT, CDR2 YYREEE (reference sequence). The CDR3 extends over 15 amino acids. This CDR3 reads CASSPRTTGRETQYF.

The CDR3 region is CASSQEGQMGPQHF. This chain joins TRBV4-1 and TRBJ1-5; TCRdb gives TRBD1 as the D gene, but with no DNA this cannot be confirmed. The germline CDR1 and CDR2 sequences are MGHRA and YSYEKL. The CDR3 has 14 amino acids.

The chain is built from TRBV12-3 or TRBV12-4 and TRBJ1-5; there is no DNA to check the TCRdb D call of TRBD1. The CDR3 length is 14 residues. The CDR3: CASSWTGGRQPQHF.

CDR3: CASNDATRSYNEQFF. This chain links TRBV12-3 or TRBV12-4 with TRBJ2-1. The CDR3 has 15 residues.

The V gene is TRBV20-1, the J gene TRBJ2-5; TCRdb's D call of TRBD2 is untestable without DNA. Germline lookup yields CDR1 DFQATT and CDR2 SNEGSKA (reference sequence). This CDR3 has 15 residues. CDR3 loop: CSARDRGRAVETQYF.

The chain recombines TRBV18 with TRBJ2-1; without DNA, the TCRdb call of TRBD2 cannot be checked. The CDR3 totals 17 residues. Germline V gives CDR1 KGHSH, CDR2 LQKENI. Here the CDR3 reads CASSPPSGSYSYNEQFF.

The chain couples TRBV20-1 to TRBJ2-7; TCRdb proposes TRBD1, but this gene call is untestable without DNA. The germline V gene encodes CDR1 DFQATT and CDR2 SNEGSKA (reference sequence). This CDR3 spans 13 amino acids. The CDR3: CSARVTGVGEQYF.

V usage is TRBV15 and J usage is TRBJ2-2; TCRdb's D gene call, TRBD2, goes unchecked for lack of DNA. Germline values: CDR1 LNHNV, CDR2 YYDKDF (reference sequence). The CDR3 covers 18 residues. CDR3 residues: CATSRERPGLIRTGELFF.

The chain uses TRBV19 and TRBJ1-5; the D gene TCRdb calls, TRBD1, cannot be checked with no DNA. CDR1 is LNHDA and CDR2 is SQIVND in the germline V gene (reference sequence). The CDR3 has 15 amino acids. The CDR3: CASSLGTGAGQPQHF.

The chain carries TRBV5-1 and TRBJ1-2. The CDR3 is 17 amino acids. Looked up from germline, CDR1 is SGHRS and CDR2 is YFSETQ. The CDR3 loop is CASSFGYSPPRDYGYTF. Based on the CDR3 plus reference TRBV5-1 and TRBJ1-2, the full variable domain is KAGVTQTPRYLIKTRGQQVTLSCSPISGHRSVSWYQQTPGQGLQFLFEYFSETQRNKGNFPGRFSGRQFSNSRSEMNVSTLELGDSALYLCASSFGYSPPRDYGYTFGSGTRLTVV.

This rearrangement joins TRBV6-1 to TRBJ2-1; TCRdb designates TRBD1, a call that cannot be tested without DNA. CDR1 MNHNS and CDR2 SASEGT come from the germline V gene. The CDR3 is 13 residues long. This CDR3 is CASSGDWAGEQFF.

The chain has TRBV5-1 and TRBJ1-2. The germline V gene has CDR1 SGHRS and CDR2 YFSETQ. The CDR3 loop spans 14 amino acids. The CDR3 loop is CASSARTESYGYTF. The whole variable domain, remainder taken from reference TRBV5-1 and TRBJ1-2, is KAGVTQTPRYLIKTRGQQVTLSCSPISGHRSVSWYQQTPGQGLQFLFEYFSETQRNKGNFPGRFSGRQFSNSRSEMNVSTLELGDSALYLCASSARTESYGYTFGSGTRLTVV.

CDR3 loop: CASREAGQNEQFF. This chain links TRBV7-9 with TRBJ2-1; TCRdb proposes TRBD1, but this gene call is untestable without DNA. The CDR3 has 13 amino acids. Germline V lookup: CDR1 SEHNR, CDR2 FQNEAQ (reference sequence).

The rearrangement links TRBV12-3 or TRBV12-4 to TRBJ2-5. The CDR3 extends over 14 amino acids. CDR3: CASSLVGRSPAQYF.

The chain employs TRBV27 and TRBJ2-5; the TRBD1 assignment by TCRdb is unverifiable without DNA. The CDR3 runs to 15 residues. The germline V gene encodes CDR1 MNHEY and CDR2 SMNVEV (reference sequence). This CDR3 reads CASSFAGIPRETQYF.

The chain employs TRBV30 and TRBJ2-6; TCRdb reports TRBD2, a call that lacks DNA to check it against. CDR1 is GTSNPN and CDR2 is SVGIG in the germline V gene (reference sequence). This CDR3 comprises 17 residues. This chain's CDR3 is CAWSASGSFVGANVLTF.

CDR3 in amino acids: CASSLRGGLYSEDEQFF. The chain combines TRBV12-3 or TRBV12-4 with TRBJ2-1; the D call from TCRdb, TRBD2, cannot be confirmed without DNA. The CDR3 is made up of 17 amino acids.

The chain is built from TRBV15 and TRBJ2-5; the TCRdb D gene call, TRBD2, has no DNA to confirm it. Germline V CDR1 and CDR2: LNHNV, YYDKDF (reference sequence). There are 15 residues in the CDR3. This CDR3 reads CATSRPSVNQETQYF.

The chain couples TRBV12-3 or TRBV12-4 to TRBJ2-4; no DNA is available, so the TRBD2 call from TCRdb remains unchecked. The CDR3 totals 15 residues. CDR3 protein: CASSLAAGSKNIQYF.

The CDR3: CASSSDTATNEKLFF. This chain joins TRBV6-5 and TRBJ1-4; TCRdb designates TRBD1, a call that cannot be tested without DNA. Per the germline V gene, CDR1 is MNHEY and CDR2 is SVGAGI. This CDR3 comprises 15 residues.

V usage is TRBV4-2 and J usage is TRBJ2-1; TCRdb lists TRBD2, though no DNA is available to test this call. The CDR3 has 16 residues. Germline CDR1 is LGHNA and CDR2 is YNFKEQ. This CDR3 is CASSQGASGSLNEQFF.

This chain joins TRBV5-4 and TRBJ2-3. CDR1 is SGHNT and CDR2 is YYREEE in the germline V gene (reference sequence). The CDR3 has 16 residues. This CDR3 reads CASSFGVNLNTDTQYF.

CDR3 in amino acids: CATRDRADGYTF. The J gene is TRBJ1-2, the V gene TRBV24-1; checking the TCRdb D call of TRBD1 is not possible without DNA. Looked up from germline, CDR1 is KGHDR and CDR2 is SFDVKD. CDR3 length: 12 amino acids.